This T cell receptor beta chain originates from a study of blood T cell repertoires in COVID-19. Under the authors' procedure: Reference gene primers were amplified, and this amplification served to estimate nucleated cell counts. Measured with immunoSEQ multiplex PCR; TCRdb has only the in-frame clones, and not every one. The V and J calls and clone size are taken from that table; D and trimming were inferred from the DNA. The sample shows some 190,000 clones, approximately 86% of them seen only once. The V gene lost 7 bases and the J gene lost 4 bases, with 17 bases spanning the gap. The germline V gene has CDR1 MNHEY and CDR2 SVGAGI. The CDR3 runs 15 residues.

This clonotype was sampled from an elderly man with COVID-19, enrolled during active disease. The material sequenced was peripheral blood. This chain connects TRBV6-5 to TRBJ1-3; maybe TRBD1 (5 bases). The CDR3 sequence is CASTMNRGSGNTIYF. The DNA of the CDR3 is TGTGCCAGCACTATGAACCGGGGGAGCGGAAACACCATATATTTT.